The TCR beta chain described here comes from a study of cytomegalovirus exposure and HLA in healthy donors. Study information: Per a later analysis, the roughly 690 first-cohort and 120 or so validation repertoires shared one platform.

Profiling relied on immunoSEQ multiplex PCR, and the TCRdb table lists in-frame clones only, not all of them. This table has tens of thousands of clones, approximately 97% appearing once. The sequenced sample consisted of PBMCs. The sequence derives from a man aged 18 to 29 in good health and CMV-seronegative.

CDR3 residues: CASSLQGTSYEQYF. CDR3 in DNA: TGTGCCAGCAGCCTCCAGGGGACCTCCTACGAGCAGTACTTC. V is TRBV27 and J is TRBJ2-7, with D possibly being TRBD1 (6 bases). The CDR3 is made up of 14 amino acids. Trimming removed 6 bases from V and 0 bases from J, with 12 bases in between. The V gene's germline CDR1 is MNHEY and CDR2 SMNVEV (reference sequence).